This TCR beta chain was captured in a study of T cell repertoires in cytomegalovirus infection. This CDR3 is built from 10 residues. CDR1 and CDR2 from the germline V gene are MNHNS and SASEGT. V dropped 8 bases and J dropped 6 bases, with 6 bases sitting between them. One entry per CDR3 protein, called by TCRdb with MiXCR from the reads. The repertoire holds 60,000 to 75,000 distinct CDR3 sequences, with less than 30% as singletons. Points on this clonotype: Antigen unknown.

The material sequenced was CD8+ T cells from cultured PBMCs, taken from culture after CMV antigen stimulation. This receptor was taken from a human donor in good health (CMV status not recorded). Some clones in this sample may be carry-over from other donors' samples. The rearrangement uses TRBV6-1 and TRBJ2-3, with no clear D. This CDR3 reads CASRWDTQYF. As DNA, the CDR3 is TGTGCCAGCCGGTGGGATACGCAGTATTTT.